The entry below describes one T cell receptor beta chain. The record originates from a study of blood T cell repertoires in COVID-19. Measured with immunoSEQ multiplex PCR; TCRdb has only the in-frame clones, and not every one. This table holds about 110,000 clones, about four fifths found once. This CDR3 has 14 residues. Unmatched junction bases numbered 5, after V lost 6 bases and J lost 4 bases. The germline V gene encodes CDR1 LGHNA and CDR2 YSLEER. The J gene is TRBJ2-2, the V gene TRBV4-3; the match to TRBD2 covers 7 bases. Sequenced input: peripheral blood. The TCR sequence derives from a woman aged 80 or older with acute or convalescent COVID-19. CDR3 sequence (DNA): TGCGCCAGCAGGCGGGAGAGGGGCACCGGGGAGCTGTTTTTT. Its protein product is CASRRERGTGELFF.